This T cell receptor beta chain emerged from a study of T cell responses to AZD1222 COVID-19 vaccine listed by TCRdb under 2021. Background on the whole study: TCR sequencing was performed for over 230 trial participants, of whom roughly 200 were given two doses of AZD1222 and around 26 were given two doses of MenACWY control vaccine. Enrollment into the trials was organized by age into subgroups of 18-55, 56-69 and 70-plus years, and those subgroups contained approximately 160, 26 and 62 TCR-sequenced participants, respectively.

The CDR3 regions of human TCRbeta chains were analyzed by immunosequencing. Per the source publication's procedure: Repertoire TCRs were checked for matches against a reference library of SARS-CoV-2-specific TCRs that had been generated using the MIRA antigen-specificity platform. Breadth meant the fraction of unique TCRs that were SARS-CoV-2-associated, whereas depth meant the fraction of total T cells that were SARS-CoV-2-associated. Using the MIRA data, each spike-specific TCR was assigned both to the spike region to which the TCR was reactive and to a CD4 or CD8 class. Log10-transformed breadth and depth values were compared by one-way ANOVA with Sidak's multiple comparisons tests. Here the immuneACCESS table is served through TCRdb, limited to in-frame sequences with V and J called. Missing clones are a known gap in these copies; in checked studies unresolved V genes cover under half, and the rest lacks a known reason. The D gene and trimming were derived from the DNA, and the V and J assignments and clone size from that table. This sample holds 150,000 to 170,000 clones; roughly nine tenths were observed only once. The ten largest clones add up to 5.5% to 6% of the sample.

Taken from the germline V gene, the CDR1 and CDR2 loops are SGHDN and FVKESK. V is clipped by 3 bases and J by 2 bases, and the sequence between their germline boundaries is 11 bases long. Measured from the cysteine to the phenylalanine, the CDR3 is 15 residues long. Only the CDR3 part of the read is kept: 45 bases, read in frame from the first base. Remarks on this clone: No antigen is known for it. No base quality values were provided; no much bigger clone lies one nucleotide off.

The investigation overall reported the following: Conclusions about previously exposed vaccinees were limited because only six AZD1222 recipients were SARS-CoV-2 seropositive at baseline. Because no day 14 peak-response samples were available, repertoires were characterized only after the peak T cell response. Participants were mostly white British and included more females than males, and it was suggested by the authors that clonal diversity may have been underestimated. Vaccine-associated CD4 TCRs spanned the whole spike protein, with dominant responses in regions 160-218 and 743-854. The 56-69-year group was small, and its depth increase did not reach significance, likely because of low power. Reportedly, close to half of the unique spike-specific TCRs recognized epitopes lying outside the regions that are mutated in the B.1.351 and B.1.1.7 variants. Spike-specific TCR breadth and depth rose significantly after two AZD1222 doses compared with day 0 and with MenACWY recipients.

The sample's time point label, in plain terms: baseline before first vaccination. In light of the paper, this sample's treatment or condition label describes: meningococcal conjugate vaccine given as trial control. Vaccinee samples were obtained from the UK trials COV001 and COV002, which included a single-blind randomized controlled phase 2/3 trial of AZD1222 (ChAdOx1 nCoV-19) in healthy adults. Trial participant PBMC samples were collected at day 0 and day 28 after the second dose for TCRbeta chain sequencing. The TCR originated in an adult in good health. The sequencing here drew on peripheral blood, taken on day 0 of MenACWY control vaccination. The sequence links TRBV14 to TRBJ2-4, and perhaps TRBD2 as D gene, on 6 matching bases. The CDR3 loop reads CASSQEGFTKNIQYF. The sequence in DNA is TGTGCCAGCAGCCAGGAGGGGTTTACCAAAAACATTCAGTACTTC.